Given below is one T cell receptor beta chain in context. Terminally differentiated effector memory CD45RA+ cells were excluded by CCR7 positive selection of CD45RO-negative cells. CDR1 is SNHLY and CDR2 is FYNNEI in the germline V gene. Trimming took off 6 bases at V and 10 bases at J, with 9 bases between the two ends. This CDR3 region has 10 residues. Sequencing was performed with immunoSEQ multiplex PCR; in TCRdb, only in-frame clones are kept and a portion is missing. This table has about 680,000 clones, 92% appearing once. The sample originates from a study of shared clonotypes between healthy human individuals.

The chain uses TRBV2 and TRBJ1-1; no clear D gene. Sequenced material: naive CD8+ T cells sorted from blood. This clonotype was sampled from a man aged 25-40 years in good health. The CDR3: CASRDRRAFF. Written as DNA, the CDR3 is TGTGCCAGCAGGGACCGGAGAGCTTTCTTT.